One sample yielded the 12 T cell receptor beta chains listed below, sequenced in a study of cytomegalovirus exposure and HLA in healthy donors. It was with 60 Vbeta and 13 Jbeta primers that the PCR ran. The table came from immunoSEQ multiplex PCR; TCRdb's copy has only in-frame clones and leaves some out. Of about 120,000 clones in the sample, around 81% are singletons; the top ten hold about 2.4%. Material: PBMCs. Receptors were obtained from a woman aged 40 to 50 in good health and CMV-seronegative.

This chain connects TRBV27 to TRBJ2-1; maybe TRBD1 (5 bases). V was pared by 2 bases and J by 3 bases, with 11 bases between. Germline loops: CDR1 MNHEY, CDR2 SMNVEV (reference sequence). The CDR3 spans 15 residues. Here the CDR3 DNA reads TGTGCCAGCAGTTTAGGGCAGGGTAACTACAATGAGCAGTTCTTC. The encoded protein is CASSLGQGNYNEQFF.

This clone showed up just once. The rearrangement joins TRBV20-1 to TRBJ2-1; TRBD2 might be the D (5 bases). The CDR3 extends over 11 amino acids. The V gene lost 6 bases and the J gene lost 9 bases, with 12 bases spanning the gap. The germline V gene has CDR1 DFQATT and CDR2 SNEGSKA (reference sequence). CDR3: CSAPGRGEQFF. The CDR3 bases are TGCAGTGCCCCTGGCCGGGGTGAGCAGTTCTTC.

This clone was picked up a small number of times. V is TRBV7-2 and J is TRBJ2-6; 7 positions match TRBD1. Germline CDR1 SGHTA, CDR2 FQGNSA. V gave up 5 bases and J gave up 0 bases; unmatched junction bases: 4. This CDR3 has 16 residues. This chain's CDR3 is CASSRDSSSGANVLTF. The CDR3 DNA reads TGTGCCAGCAGCCGGGACAGTAGCTCTGGGGCCAACGTCCTGACTTTC.

The chain carries TRBV29-1 and TRBJ1-1; D is uncertain. V lost 5 bases to trimming and J lost 6 bases, with 13 bases between them. Germline values: CDR1 SQVTM, CDR2 ANQGSEA. CDR3 length equals 12 residues. CDR3 DNA: TGCAGCGTTCGAACCAGGTCCGCTGAAGCTTTCTTT. Protein: CSVRTRSAEAFF.

The chain has TRBV9 and TRBJ2-3, with 7 bases identical to TRBD2. CDR3 length: 15 residues. Germline-derived CDR1 and CDR2 are SGDLS and YYNGEE. The V and J ends lost 2 bases and 2 bases, in that order; junction bases with no gene match: 5. This CDR3 is CASSVGGSLTDTQYF. The CDR3 DNA reads TGTGCCAGCAGCGTCGGCGGGAGTCTCACAGATACGCAGTATTTT.

J is TRBJ2-1 and V is TRBV18; D gene ambiguous. Germline V gene data show CDR1 as KGHSH and CDR2 as LQKENI. The V gene lost 0 bases and the J gene lost 2 bases, with 5 bases spanning the gap. This CDR3 has 14 residues. The CDR3 region has the DNA TGTGCCAGCTCACCACCCGTTGCCTACAATGAGCAGTTCTTC. Its translation: CASSPPVAYNEQFF.

The genes are TRBV7-9 and TRBJ2-5, with 13 bases that match TRBD2. The junction had 4 bases not matched to a gene; V was cut back by 4 bases and J by 5 bases. CDR3 size: 15 residues. Germline loops: CDR1 SEHNR, CDR2 FQNEAQ (reference sequence). The CDR3 nucleotides are TGTGCCAGCAGCTGGACTAGCGGGAGCAAGGAGACCCAGTACTTC. Translating it yields CASSWTSGSKETQYF.

The chain combines TRBV6-5 with TRBJ1-1, with TRBD1 identical over 7 bases. This CDR3 spans 14 amino acids. Germline V gene sequence: CDR1 MNHEY, CDR2 SVGAGI. V was pared by 7 bases and J by 7 bases, with 12 bases of the junction left unmatched. The CDR3 spells CASMRGGQAGEAFF. The CDR3, as DNA: TGTGCCAGCATGCGTGGTGGACAGGCAGGTGAAGCTTTCTTT.

This chain uses TRBV25-1 with TRBJ1-2; 12 bases are shared with TRBD1. CDR1 and CDR2 (germline): MGHDK, SYGVNS. The CDR3 covers 17 residues. V lost 4 bases, J lost 5 bases, and 11 bases stayed unmatched. The CDR3 nucleotides read TGTGCCAGCAGTGGGGGACAGGGGGCAACCCCTTTTTATGGCTACACCTTC. Translated: CASSGGQGATPFYGYTF.

The chain employs TRBV30 and TRBJ1-5; 7 positions match TRBD1. Germline values: CDR1 GTSNPN, CDR2 SVGIG (reference sequence). J gave up 6 bases and V 4 bases, and 9 bases lay outside the gene matches. This CDR3 has 14 amino acids. CDR3 DNA sequence: TGTGCCTGGACGGGGGACAGTTTGACTCAGCCCCAGCATTTT. Protein: CAWTGDSLTQPQHF.

CDR3 amino acids: CASSLSSGIAYEQYF. The CDR3 nucleotides are TGCGCCAGCAGTCTGTCTAGCGGAATAGCCTACGAGCAGTACTTC. V is TRBV5-1 and J is TRBJ2-5; 7 nucleotides line up with TRBD2. The end of the DNA aligns better with TRBJ2-7, so the J call may be wrong. The CDR3 is 15 residues long. Germline CDR1 is SGHRS and CDR2 is YFSETQ.

The chain recombines TRBV7-6 with TRBJ2-5; possible D gene TRBD1, 6 bases. There are 12 residues in the CDR3. Germline-derived CDR1 and CDR2 are SGHVS and FNYEAQ. The V end was cut by 6 bases, the J end by 5 bases, with 10 bases between. The CDR3 DNA is TGTGCCAGCAGTCCCAGGGGTGAGACCCAGTACTTC. It specifies CASSPRGETQYF.